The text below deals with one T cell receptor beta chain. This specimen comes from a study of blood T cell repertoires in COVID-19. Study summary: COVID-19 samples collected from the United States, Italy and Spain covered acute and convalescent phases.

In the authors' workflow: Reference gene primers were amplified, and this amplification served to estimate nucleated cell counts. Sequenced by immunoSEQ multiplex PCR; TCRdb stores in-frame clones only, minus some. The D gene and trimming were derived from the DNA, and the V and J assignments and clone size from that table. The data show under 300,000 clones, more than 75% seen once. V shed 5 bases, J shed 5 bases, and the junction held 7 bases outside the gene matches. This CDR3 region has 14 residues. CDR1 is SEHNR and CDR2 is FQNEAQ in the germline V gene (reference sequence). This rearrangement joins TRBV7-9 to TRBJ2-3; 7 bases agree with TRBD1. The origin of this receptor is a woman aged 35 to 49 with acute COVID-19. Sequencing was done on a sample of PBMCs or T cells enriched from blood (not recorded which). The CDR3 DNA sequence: TGTGCCAGCAGCCTCGACAGGGTCCTAGATACGCAGTATTTT. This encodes CASSLDRVLDTQYF.